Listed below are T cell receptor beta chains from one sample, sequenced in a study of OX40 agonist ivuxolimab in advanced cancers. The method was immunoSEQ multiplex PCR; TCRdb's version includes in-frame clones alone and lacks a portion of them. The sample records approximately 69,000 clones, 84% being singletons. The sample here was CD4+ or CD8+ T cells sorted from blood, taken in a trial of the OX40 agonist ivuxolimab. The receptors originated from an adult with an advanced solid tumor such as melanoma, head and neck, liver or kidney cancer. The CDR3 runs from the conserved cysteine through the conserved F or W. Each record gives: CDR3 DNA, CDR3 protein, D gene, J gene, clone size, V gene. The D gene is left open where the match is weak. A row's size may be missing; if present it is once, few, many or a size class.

cdr3_nt: TGTGCCAGTAGGTCAACACTTGGACAGGGGAGAAATCACGAGCAGTACTTC
cdr3_aa: CASRSTLGQGRNHEQYF
d_call: TRBD1
j_call: TRBJ2-7
clone_size: NA
v_call: TRBV19

cdr3_nt: TGTGCCAGCAGTCCAGAGGCGGGGGGAACAGAGACCCAGTACTTC
cdr3_aa: CASSPEAGGTETQYF
d_call: TRBD2
j_call: TRBJ2-5
clone_size: NA
v_call: TRBV2

cdr3_nt: TGTGCCAGCAGCTCAACAGCACTCTCCTACGAGCAGTACTTC
cdr3_aa: CASSSTALSYEQYF
d_call: NA
j_call: TRBJ2-7
clone_size: NA
v_call: TRBV7-8

cdr3_nt: TGTGCCAGCAGCTTGTTTTCTGGGACCCTAAATCAGCCCCAGCATTTT
cdr3_aa: CASSLFSGTLNQPQHF
d_call: NA
j_call: TRBJ1-5
clone_size: NA
v_call: TRBV5-6

cdr3_nt: TGTGCCAGCAGTGGGACTAGCGGGGAGAGGGGGGAGCTGTTTTTT
cdr3_aa: CASSGTSGERGELFF
d_call: TRBD2
j_call: TRBJ2-2
clone_size: NA
v_call: TRBV6-6

cdr3_nt: TGTGCCAGCAGCTTGGGCTCTTCAGACGCAGATACGCAGTATTTT
cdr3_aa: CASSLGSSDADTQYF
d_call: NA
j_call: TRBJ2-3
clone_size: NA
v_call: TRBV7-8

cdr3_nt: TGTGCCAGCAGCTCCATGGTCTTGAACACTGAAGCTTTCTTT
cdr3_aa: CASSSMVLNTEAFF
d_call: NA
j_call: TRBJ1-1
clone_size: once
v_call: TRBV7-3

cdr3_nt: TGCGCCAGCAGCCTCGCGACAGGGGGAGTCATAGAGACCCAGTACTTC
cdr3_aa: CASSLATGGVIETQYF
d_call: TRBD1
j_call: TRBJ2-5
clone_size: once
v_call: TRBV5-1

cdr3_nt: TGTGCCAGCAGCAGCCGGGTCTGGGCCACCGGGGAGCTGTTTTTT
cdr3_aa: CASSSRVWATGELFF
d_call: NA
j_call: TRBJ2-2
clone_size: NA
v_call: TRBV7-8

cdr3_nt: TGTGCCAGCGAGACCGGGTTCGACTATGGCTACACCTTC
cdr3_aa: CASETGFDYGYTF
d_call: NA
j_call: TRBJ1-2
clone_size: NA
v_call: TRBV28

cdr3_nt: TGTGCCATCAGTGTTAGCGGGAGCGCAGATACGCAGTATTTT
cdr3_aa: CAISVSGSADTQYF
d_call: TRBD2
j_call: TRBJ2-3
clone_size: NA
v_call: TRBV10-3

cdr3_nt: TGTGCCAGCAGCTTAGGAGACACATACACTGAAGCTTTCTTT
cdr3_aa: CASSLGDTYTEAFF
d_call: NA
j_call: TRBJ1-1
clone_size: once
v_call: TRBV7-2

cdr3_nt: TGTGCCAGCAGCTTAGACCCGAACACTGAAGCTTTCTTT
cdr3_aa: CASSLDPNTEAFF
d_call: NA
j_call: TRBJ1-1
clone_size: NA
v_call: TRBV7-9

cdr3_nt: TGTGCCAGCAGTTCTGACCCCTCCTACGAGCAGTACTTC
cdr3_aa: CASSSDPSYEQYF
d_call: NA
j_call: TRBJ2-7
clone_size: NA
v_call: TRBV6-5

cdr3_nt: TGTGCCAGCAGCGTAGAGGGACTCGTCTGGAATGAGCAGTTCTTC
cdr3_aa: CASSVEGLVWNEQFF
d_call: NA
j_call: TRBJ2-1
clone_size: NA
v_call: TRBV9

cdr3_nt: TGTGCCAGCAGTTCCCCTCCTAGCGGGGGCCCCACAGATACGCAGTATTTT
cdr3_aa: CASSSPPSGGPTDTQYF
d_call: TRBD2
j_call: TRBJ2-3
clone_size: NA
v_call: TRBV28

cdr3_nt: TGTGCCAGTCAAACCGGGACAGATAATGAAAAACTGTTTTTT
cdr3_aa: CASQTGTDNEKLFF
d_call: TRBD1
j_call: TRBJ1-4
clone_size: NA
v_call: TRBV2

cdr3_nt: TGTGCCAGCAGCTGGAACGGACAGGGAACAAACATTCAGTACTTC
cdr3_aa: CASSWNGQGTNIQYF
d_call: TRBD1
j_call: TRBJ2-4
clone_size: once
v_call: TRBV28

cdr3_nt: TGTGCCAGCAGTGAAGCCCTCTGGCGGGAGGGTACAGATACGCAGTATTTT
cdr3_aa: CASSEALWREGTDTQYF
d_call: TRBD2
j_call: TRBJ2-3
clone_size: NA
v_call: TRBV6-1

cdr3_nt: TGTGCCAGCAGCGTGGACCCTAGCGGGGAGTATGAGCAGTTCTTC
cdr3_aa: CASSVDPSGEYEQFF
d_call: TRBD2
j_call: TRBJ2-1
clone_size: NA
v_call: TRBV5-4

cdr3_nt: TGTGCCAGCAGTTCCGTCTCCTACGAGCAGTACTTC
cdr3_aa: CASSSVSYEQYF
d_call: NA
j_call: TRBJ2-7
clone_size: NA
v_call: TRBV27

cdr3_nt: TGCGCCAGCAGCCAAGAAGGTCATATTTACTACGAGCAGTACTTC
cdr3_aa: CASSQEGHIYYEQYF
d_call: NA
j_call: TRBJ2-7
clone_size: NA
v_call: TRBV4-1

cdr3_nt: TGCGCCAGCAGCCGAGGGGACAGTGAAGCTTTCTTT
cdr3_aa: CASSRGDSEAFF
d_call: TRBD1
j_call: TRBJ1-1
clone_size: NA
v_call: TRBV4-1

cdr3_nt: TGTGCCAGCAGCCCACAGGGGGATCAGCCCCAGCATTTT
cdr3_aa: CASSPQGDQPQHF
d_call: TRBD1
j_call: TRBJ1-5
clone_size: NA
v_call: TRBV5-6

cdr3_nt: TGTGCCAGCAACCGAGCGGGGGGGTCCTACGAGCAGTACTTC
cdr3_aa: CASNRAGGSYEQYF
d_call: TRBD2
j_call: TRBJ2-7
clone_size: NA
v_call: TRBV6-6

cdr3_nt: TGTGCCAGCAGCGTTCGTGGCGGGAGGGCCGACTTCTACAATGAGCAGTTCTTC
cdr3_aa: CASSVRGGRADFYNEQFF
d_call: TRBD2
j_call: TRBJ2-1
clone_size: once
v_call: TRBV9

cdr3_nt: TGCAGCGTTGTCGGGACGGTAAGATCCTACGAGCAGTACTTC
cdr3_aa: CSVVGTVRSYEQYF
d_call: NA
j_call: TRBJ2-7
clone_size: NA
v_call: TRBV29-1

cdr3_nt: TGTGCCAGCAGCTCTGCTAGCGTTTCCTACGAGCAGTACTTC
cdr3_aa: CASSSASVSYEQYF
d_call: NA
j_call: TRBJ2-7
clone_size: once
v_call: TRBV11-3

cdr3_nt: TGTGCCAGCAGCGGATACAGAATTTCCAACACCGGGGAGCTGTTTTTT
cdr3_aa: CASSGYRISNTGELFF
d_call: NA
j_call: TRBJ2-2
clone_size: NA
v_call: TRBV7-9

cdr3_nt: TGTGCCAGCAGTGCTGATAGGGTCGAGCAGTACTTC
cdr3_aa: CASSADRVEQYF
d_call: NA
j_call: TRBJ2-7
clone_size: NA
v_call: TRBV2

cdr3_nt: TGTGCCAGCAGCTCCGGGACAGGGGCGAGCGTGGGCTACGAGCAGTACTTC
cdr3_aa: CASSSGTGASVGYEQYF
d_call: TRBD1
j_call: TRBJ2-7
clone_size: NA
v_call: TRBV7-6

cdr3_nt: TGTGCCAGTAGTCGTACAGTCACCGGGGAGCTGTTTTTT
cdr3_aa: CASSRTVTGELFF
d_call: NA
j_call: TRBJ2-2
clone_size: NA
v_call: TRBV19

cdr3_nt: TGTGCCATCAGTGTCCCACAGGGGGCAAACGCTGAAGCTTTCTTT
cdr3_aa: CAISVPQGANAEAFF
d_call: TRBD1
j_call: TRBJ1-1
clone_size: NA
v_call: TRBV10-3

cdr3_nt: TGTGCCAGTAGTGTAATGGGTGGAGTGAATCAGCCCCAGCATTTT
cdr3_aa: CASSVMGGVNQPQHF
d_call: NA
j_call: TRBJ1-5
clone_size: NA
v_call: TRBV19

cdr3_nt: TGCGCCAGCAGCCATGCATGGGGGGCGAGCTCCTACGAGCAGTACTTC
cdr3_aa: CASSHAWGASSYEQYF
d_call: NA
j_call: TRBJ2-7
clone_size: NA
v_call: TRBV4-1

cdr3_nt: TGTGCCAGCTCACCACTGCAGTATAGCAGAACTGAAGCTTTCTTT
cdr3_aa: CASSPLQYSRTEAFF
d_call: NA
j_call: TRBJ1-1
clone_size: NA
v_call: TRBV18

cdr3_nt: TGTGCCAGTAGTCCCCGGTCCCACTATGGCTACACCTTC
cdr3_aa: CASSPRSHYGYTF
d_call: NA
j_call: TRBJ1-2
clone_size: NA
v_call: TRBV19

cdr3_nt: TGTGCCAGCAGCCAAGGGCCGCTCCTCAATCAGCCCCAGCATTTT
cdr3_aa: CASSQGPLLNQPQHF
d_call: NA
j_call: TRBJ1-5
clone_size: NA
v_call: TRBV16

cdr3_nt: TGTGCCAGTGGGGCCCAGCCCCAGCATTTT
cdr3_aa: CASGAQPQHF
d_call: NA
j_call: TRBJ1-5
clone_size: NA
v_call: TRBV6-6

cdr3_nt: TGTGCCAGCAGCTTGGGCAATTCCGGAACCTATGGCTACACCTTC
cdr3_aa: CASSLGNSGTYGYTF
d_call: NA
j_call: TRBJ1-2
clone_size: NA
v_call: TRBV5-4

cdr3_nt: TGTGCCAGCAGCTCGAGGGGCAGGTGGGAGACCCAGTACTTC
cdr3_aa: CASSSRGRWETQYF
d_call: NA
j_call: TRBJ2-5
clone_size: NA
v_call: TRBV11-1

cdr3_nt: TGTGCCAGCAGTTTATCGATGGCAGGGGAGACCCAGTACTTC
cdr3_aa: CASSLSMAGETQYF
d_call: NA
j_call: TRBJ2-5
clone_size: NA
v_call: TRBV27

cdr3_nt: TGTGCCAGCAGCCCCCTAGGGACAATACAAGAGACCCAGTACTTC
cdr3_aa: CASSPLGTIQETQYF
d_call: NA
j_call: TRBJ2-5
clone_size: NA
v_call: TRBV9

cdr3_nt: TGTGCCAGCAGCTTAGCTGGACAGATCTCCTACGAGCAGTACTTC
cdr3_aa: CASSLAGQISYEQYF
d_call: NA
j_call: TRBJ2-7
clone_size: once
v_call: TRBV7-2

cdr3_nt: TGTGCCAGCAGCTTGTCAGGGCAACTTTACGAGCAGTACTTC
cdr3_aa: CASSLSGQLYEQYF
d_call: NA
j_call: TRBJ2-7
clone_size: NA
v_call: TRBV5-4

cdr3_nt: TGTGCCAGCAGCTTACGTCAGGCGGGGACCGGGGAGCTGTTTTTT
cdr3_aa: CASSLRQAGTGELFF
d_call: NA
j_call: TRBJ2-2
clone_size: NA
v_call: TRBV7-6

cdr3_nt: TGTGCCAGCACCAGGGACGGGGAGACCCAGTACTTC
cdr3_aa: CASTRDGETQYF
d_call: NA
j_call: TRBJ2-5
clone_size: NA
v_call: TRBV6-5

cdr3_nt: TGTGCCTGGAGTGCGGCAGGGGGGAACACAGATACGCAGTATTTT
cdr3_aa: CAWSAAGGNTDTQYF
d_call: NA
j_call: TRBJ2-3
clone_size: NA
v_call: TRBV30

cdr3_nt: TGTGCCAGCACCCCAGGGTGGGACCAGCCCCAGCATTTT
cdr3_aa: CASTPGWDQPQHF
d_call: NA
j_call: TRBJ1-5
clone_size: few
v_call: TRBV28